The 28 T cell receptor beta chains presented below share a single source sample, sequenced in a study of cytomegalovirus exposure and HLA in healthy donors. The PCR ran on 60 Vbeta and 13 Jbeta primers. Data came from immunoSEQ multiplex PCR; TCRdb stores just in-frame clones and leaves some out. The data contain around 110,000 clones, more than 60% of them seen just once; the ten biggest clones take up 1.5% to 1.7%. Specimen: PBMCs. These receptors were collected from a man aged 18 to 35 in good health and CMV-seronegative.

Concerning this clone itself: This specimen includes other DNA sequences encoding the same CDR3. This chain joins TRBV2 and TRBJ2-1; D not resolved. Germline V gives CDR1 SNHLY, CDR2 FYNNEI. Trimming took 8 bases from V and 4 from J, leaving 6 bases between them. The CDR3 length is 11 residues. DNA of the CDR3: TGTGCCAGCTCCCTATACAATGAGCAGTTCTTC. Its protein product is CASSLYNEQFF.

The V and J genes are TRBV19 and TRBJ1-2; unclear D gene. Germline CDR1 reads LNHDA; CDR2 reads SQIVND (reference sequence). The CDR3 has 15 residues. The CDR3 protein is CASGKGSKSSYGYTF. The DNA of the CDR3 is TGTGCATCCGGGAAGGGATCCAAGTCTTCCTATGGCTACACCTTC.

V is TRBV6-6 and J is TRBJ2-1; D is possibly TRBD2 (6 bases). This CDR3 comprises 13 residues. The germline V gene has CDR1 MNHNY and CDR2 SVGAGI (reference sequence). The ends were cut back, 4 bases at V and 8 bases at J, with 12 bases in the middle. CDR3 nucleotides: TGTGCCAGCAGTTCCCGGGACTGGTATGAGCAGTTCTTC. As protein: CASSSRDWYEQFF.

This clone was seen only a few times. This chain joins TRBV7-9 and TRBJ1-1; 8 bases agree with TRBD1. The junction had 3 bases not matched to a gene; V was cut back by 5 bases and J by 1 base. The CDR3 loop spans 14 amino acids. CDR1 and CDR2 (germline): SEHNR, FQNEAQ (reference sequence). In DNA, the CDR3 is TGTGCCAGCAGCCCCGGACAGGGGAACACTGAAGCTTTCTTT. It encodes CASSPGQGNTEAFF.

The chain uses TRBV9 and TRBJ1-3; no definite D call. Germline-derived CDR1 and CDR2 are SGDLS and YYNGEE. V lost 0 bases, J lost 8 bases, and 18 bases lay in between. The CDR3 has 16 amino acids. The CDR3 coding sequence is TGTGCCAGCAGCGTAGCTACCCCGGGATCGGACGACACCATATATTTT. It yields the protein CASSVATPGSDDTIYF.

The rearrangement uses TRBV6-5 and TRBJ1-2, with 10 bases that match TRBD1. The V segment lost 4 bases and the J segment 7 bases; nucleotides outside the gene matches: 3. Germline lookup yields CDR1 MNHEY and CDR2 SVGAGI. The CDR3 sequence is 13 residues long. CDR3 amino acids: CASSSDRGLGYTF. CDR3 in DNA: TGTGCCAGCAGTTCAGACAGGGGGCTTGGCTACACCTTC.

A single count supports this clone. J is TRBJ2-1 and V is TRBV30; a weak D match, TRBD1 (5 bases). Trimming removed 3 bases from V and 6 bases from J, with 15 bases in between. CDR3 length equals 14 residues. Germline assignment: CDR1 GTSNPN and CDR2 SVGIG (reference sequence). In DNA form, the CDR3 reads TGTGCCTGGAGCCATGGACAACTGGCCAATGAGCAGTTCTTC. Protein product: CAWSHGQLANEQFF.

This chain uses TRBV7-8 with TRBJ2-7; 11 positions match TRBD2. The germline V gene has CDR1 SGHVS and CDR2 FQNEAQ. CDR3 length: 17 amino acids. V was clipped by 5 bases and J by 6 bases; unmatched bases: 15. The CDR3 sequence is CASSGVAGGPSPSEQYF. The CDR3 bases are TGTGCCAGCAGCGGGGTAGCGGGAGGGCCCTCGCCTTCCGAGCAGTACTTC.

The chain joins TRBV10-1 to TRBJ2-2; a weak D match, TRBD2 (5 bases). This CDR3 contains 12 residues. V was clipped by 2 bases and J by 13 bases, with 11 bases between them. CDR1 and CDR2 (germline): WNHNN, SYGVQD (reference sequence). DNA for the CDR3: TGCGCCAGCAGTGAGGGGCCGGCGGGGCTGTTTTTT. Protein product: CASSEGPAGLFF.

CDR3 DNA: TGTGCCAGCAGCCAGCTAACAGGGGCTCAGGGCGGCTACACCTTC. It specifies CASSQLTGAQGGYTF. This rearrangement joins TRBV28 to TRBJ1-2; TRBD1 matches at 7 bases. This CDR3 has 15 residues. Germline CDR1 is MDHEN and CDR2 is SYDVKM. Trimming removed 6 bases from V and 8 bases from J; junction bases left unmatched: 15.

This clone was counted a few times. V and J are TRBV30 and TRBJ2-7; possible D gene TRBD1, 6 bases. Trimming removed 0 bases from V and 6 bases from J, with 9 bases in between. There are 12 residues in the CDR3. Germline lookup yields CDR1 GTSNPN and CDR2 SVGIG (reference sequence). The CDR3, as DNA: TGTGCCTGGAGTGTACAGGGTTTCGAGCAGTACTTC. This encodes CAWSVQGFEQYF.

In DNA, the CDR3 is TGTGCCAGCAGCTTAGAATCGGGGGGCGGTAACACTGAAGCTTTCTTT. Amino acid sequence: CASSLESGGGNTEAFF. The chain links TRBV7-6 to TRBJ1-1; D perhaps matches TRBD1 (6 bases). The CDR3 is 16 residues long. Per germline, CDR1 SGHVS and CDR2 FNYEAQ. V lost 1 base to trimming and J lost 2 bases, with 14 bases between them.

The DNA for the CDR3 is TGTGCCAGCAGCTCACCGGGACTAGCGGGAGGGCCCAATGAGCAGTTCTTC. Protein product: CASSSPGLAGGPNEQFF. The chain links TRBV13 to TRBJ2-1, with 16 bases identical to TRBD2. Trimming cost V 4 bases and J 6 bases; bases outside gene matches: 6. The CDR3 consists of 17 residues. Germline CDR1 is PRHDT and CDR2 is FYEKMQ (reference sequence).

The V and J genes are TRBV25-1 and TRBJ1-2; maybe TRBD1 (5 bases). CDR1 MGHDK and CDR2 SYGVNS come from the germline V gene. V lost 3 bases and J lost 8, with 16 bases in between. This CDR3 region has 14 residues. CDR3 sequence: CASSEKAAGRGYTF. Written as DNA, the CDR3 is TGTGCCAGCAGTGAGAAAGCTGCAGGGCGAGGCTACACCTTC.

V gene TRBV6-1 combines with J gene TRBJ1-5; D is unclear. CDR3 length equals 14 residues. Germline V gene sequence: CDR1 MNHNS, CDR2 SASEGT. Trimming cost V 3 bases and J 6 bases, with 12 bases left between them. This CDR3 is CASSERVPGQPQHF. The DNA for the CDR3 is TGTGCCAGCAGTGAGAGGGTACCCGGTCAGCCCCAGCATTTT.

J is TRBJ2-3 and V is TRBV28, with 10 nucleotides matching TRBD2. The trim removed 6 bases at V and 7 bases at J, leaving 7 bases unmatched. CDR3 length: 14 amino acids. In germline, CDR1 is MDHEN, CDR2 SYDVKM. The CDR3 sequence: CASRSGRELNTQYF. Here the CDR3 DNA reads TGTGCCAGCAGAAGCGGGAGGGAACTTAATACGCAGTATTTT.

Here the CDR3 reads CASSVDRVNTEAFF. Here the CDR3 DNA reads TGTGCCAGCAGCGTGGACAGGGTGAACACTGAAGCTTTCTTT. The chain is built from TRBV7-2 and TRBJ1-1; 8 bases agree with TRBD1. The CDR3 runs 14 residues. Germline values: CDR1 SGHTA, CDR2 FQGNSA. V lost 5 bases to trimming and J lost 0 bases; unmatched junction nucleotides: 2.

V and J are TRBV11-2 and TRBJ2-1; maybe TRBD2 (5 bases). CDR1 and CDR2 from the germline V gene are SGHAT and FQNNGV. V lost 1 base and J lost 6, with 10 bases in between. This CDR3 spans 14 amino acids. Here the CDR3 reads CASSLGSSLNEQFF. The CDR3 nucleotides are TGTGCCAGCAGCTTAGGTTCTAGCCTCAATGAGCAGTTCTTC.

This rearrangement joins TRBV19 to TRBJ2-7; perhaps TRBD1 as D (5 bases). This CDR3 spans 12 amino acids. Per germline, CDR1 LNHDA and CDR2 SQIVND (reference sequence). Trimming removed 6 bases from V and 3 bases from J, with 9 bases in between. The CDR3 coding sequence is TGTGCCAGTAGCGAAGGGGTCTACGAGCAGTACTTC. Its protein product is CASSEGVYEQYF.

The chain is built from TRBV27 and TRBJ2-7; 13 bases match TRBD2. The CDR3 has 19 residues. Germline V gene lookup returns CDR1 MNHEY and CDR2 SMNVEV (reference sequence). The V gene end was trimmed by 4 bases and the J gene end by 0 bases; junction bases not matched to a gene: 12. CDR3 protein: CASSSITSGRDRASYEQYF. CDR3 coding DNA: TGTGCCAGCAGTTCTATTACTAGCGGGAGGGACCGGGCCTCCTACGAGCAGTACTTC.

The V call is TRBV30, the J call TRBJ2-1, with D perhaps TRBD2 (5 bases). Trimming cost V 0 bases and J 6 bases, with 9 bases left between them. CDR3 length: 13 residues. Germline V gene sequence: CDR1 GTSNPN, CDR2 SVGIG (reference sequence). The CDR3 bases are TGTGCCTGGAGTGTACTTACTAGCAATGAGCAGTTCTTC. Protein sequence: CAWSVLTSNEQFF.

The CDR3 DNA follows: TGTGCCAGCAGCTTTACTAGCGGGGTCTACAATGAGCAGTTCTTC. It is translated as CASSFTSGVYNEQFF. This chain uses TRBV25-1 with TRBJ2-1; 10 nucleotides line up with TRBD2. Germline V CDR1 and CDR2: MGHDK, SYGVNS. This CDR3 comprises 15 residues. Losses at the gene ends were 6 bases for V and 3 bases for J; bases not matched to a gene: 5.

The chain recombines TRBV7-9 with TRBJ1-2, with D hard to call. The CDR3 length is 14 residues. Germline-derived CDR1 and CDR2 are SEHNR and FQNEAQ (reference sequence). Trimming took 4 bases from V and 7 from J, leaving 16 bases between them. CDR3 coding DNA: TGTGCCAGCAGCTCTGTCGGATCTACGGGTGGCTACACCTTC. Encoded protein: CASSSVGSTGGYTF.

V and J are TRBV13 and TRBJ2-3, with TRBD2 as a possible D gene (6 bases). The V gene lost 8 bases and the J gene lost 2 bases, with 14 bases spanning the gap. Germline V gene lookup returns CDR1 PRHDT and CDR2 FYEKMQ (reference sequence). The CDR3 contains 14 residues. CDR3: CASGGGSHTDTQYF. Written as DNA, the CDR3 is TGTGCCAGCGGTGGAGGGAGCCACACAGATACGCAGTATTTT.

The V gene is TRBV9, the J gene TRBJ2-1; weak D call: TRBD1 (6 bases). CDR3 length: 15 residues. Germline V gene lookup returns CDR1 SGDLS and CDR2 YYNGEE. The germline V and J ends were trimmed by 4 bases and 1 base, with 12 bases remaining between them. Here the CDR3 DNA reads TGTGCCAGCAGCCCGACAAGGGGGTCCTACAATGAGCAGTTCTTC. The encoded protein is CASSPTRGSYNEQFF.

The chain carries TRBV21-1 and TRBJ2-7; the D call in the table, TRBD1, was not verified against the DNA. TRBV21-1 represents a pseudogene. The CDR3 length is 19 residues. The CDR3 loop reads CASSKDRRILDMFPSVGYF. The CDR3 DNA sequence: TGTGCCAGCAGCAAAGATAGAAGGATTCTGGACATGTTTCCGTCGGTGGGGTACTTC.

The chain employs TRBV4-1 and TRBJ2-7; 11 bases line up with TRBD2. V lost 0 bases to trimming and J lost 4 bases; unmatched junction nucleotides: 8. Germline assignment: CDR1 MGHRA and CDR2 YSYEKL. This CDR3 region has 17 residues. The CDR3 DNA reads as TGCGCCAGCAGCCAAGAAGGGCTAGCGGGGGGCCCATACGAGCAGTACTTC. Translation: CASSQEGLAGGPYEQYF.

The J gene is TRBJ1-2, the V gene TRBV10-3; tentatively, D is TRBD1 (6 bases). CDR1 ENHRY and CDR2 SYGVKD come from the germline V gene. V was pared by 2 bases and J by 4 bases, with 14 bases between. The CDR3 has 15 residues. CDR3 region: CAISEPGHGSYGYTF. The CDR3 bases are TGTGCCATCAGTGAGCCGGGACACGGCAGCTATGGCTACACCTTC.